This TCR beta chain was captured by sequencing in a study of T cells in Graves' hyperthyroidism and ophthalmopathy. For the study at large: Peripheral blood was acquired at first diagnosis, ahead of any therapy whatsoever.

In this sample, this clonotype turned up a few times. RNA transcripts yielded amplified TCR beta CDR3 regions. TCR CDR3 underwent first-round RT-PCR with the HTBI primer set. In TCRdb, the multiplex PCR reads were re-called with MiXCR into one record per CDR3 protein. The table includes 600,000 to 850,000 distinct CDR3 sequences, about 17% detected once. V shed 10 bases and J shed 10 bases, with 16 bases lying between them. Germline V gene sequence: CDR1 LNHDA, CDR2 SQIVND (reference sequence). The CDR3 length is 11 residues. Initially, at the first diagnosis of hyperthyroidism and before any ophthalmopathy symptoms, blood was sampled.

The sequence was obtained from a woman between 45 and 65 years old with Graves' hyperthyroidism that later progressed to Graves' ophthalmopathy. The chain couples TRBV19 to TRBJ1-1; D remains ambiguous. The sequenced material came from blood. This CDR3 reads CATTGILGAFF. CDR3 bases: TGTGCCACCACCGGGATCTTGGGAGCTTTCTTT.